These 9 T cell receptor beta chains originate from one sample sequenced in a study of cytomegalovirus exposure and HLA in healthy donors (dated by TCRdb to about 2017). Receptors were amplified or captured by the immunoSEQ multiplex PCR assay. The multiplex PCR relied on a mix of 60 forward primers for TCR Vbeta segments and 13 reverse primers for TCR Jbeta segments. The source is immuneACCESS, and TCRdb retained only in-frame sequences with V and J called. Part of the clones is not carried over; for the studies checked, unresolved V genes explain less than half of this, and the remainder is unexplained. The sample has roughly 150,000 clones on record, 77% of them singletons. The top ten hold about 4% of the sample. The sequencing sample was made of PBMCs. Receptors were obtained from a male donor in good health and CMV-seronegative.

Written as DNA, the CDR3 is TGTGCCAGCAGCCCGCATAACGGGGACACCTACGAGCAGTACTTC. This codes for CASSPHNGDTYEQYF. The chain carries TRBV5-5 and TRBJ2-7, with a possible D match to TRBD1 (6 bases). Trimming stripped 4 bases from V and 2 bases from J, with 16 bases between. The length of the CDR3 is 15 residues. CDR1 is SGHKS, CDR2 YYEKEE, per germline (reference sequence).

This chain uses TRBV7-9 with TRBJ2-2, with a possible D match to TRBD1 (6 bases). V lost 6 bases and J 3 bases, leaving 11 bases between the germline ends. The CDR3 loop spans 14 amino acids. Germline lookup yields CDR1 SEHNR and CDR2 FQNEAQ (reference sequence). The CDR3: CASRRDTDTGELFF. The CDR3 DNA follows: TGTGCCAGCAGACGGGACACGGACACCGGGGAGCTGTTTTTT. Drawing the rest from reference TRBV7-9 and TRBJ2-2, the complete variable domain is DTGVSQNPRHKITKRGQNVTFRCDPISEHNRLYWYRQTLGQGPEFLTYFQNEAQLEKSRLLSDRFSAERPKGSFSTLEIQRTEQGDSAMYLCASRRDTDTGELFFGEGSRLTVL.

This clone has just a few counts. CDR3 region: CASSTRTANYGYTF. The CDR3 region has the DNA TGTGCCAGCAGCACCCGGACAGCTAACTATGGCTACACCTTC. V usage is TRBV9 and J usage is TRBJ1-2, with D possibly being TRBD1 (6 bases). Germline lookup yields CDR1 SGDLS and CDR2 YYNGEE. Trimming stripped 4 bases from V and 0 bases from J, with 10 bases between. This CDR3 has 14 residues.

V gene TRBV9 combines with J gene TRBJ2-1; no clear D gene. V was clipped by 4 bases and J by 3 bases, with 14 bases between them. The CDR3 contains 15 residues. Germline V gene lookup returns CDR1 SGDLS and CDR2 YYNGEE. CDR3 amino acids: CASSRSVGDYNEQFF. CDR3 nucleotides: TGTGCCAGCAGCCGCTCTGTCGGAGACTACAATGAGCAGTTCTTC.

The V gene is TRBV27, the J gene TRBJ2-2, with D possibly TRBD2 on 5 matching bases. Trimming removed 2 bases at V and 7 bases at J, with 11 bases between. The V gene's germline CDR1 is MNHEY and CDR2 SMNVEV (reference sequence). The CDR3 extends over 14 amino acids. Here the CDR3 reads CASSLEGMIGELFF. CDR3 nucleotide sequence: TGTGCCAGCAGTTTAGAGGGCATGATCGGGGAGCTGTTTTTT.

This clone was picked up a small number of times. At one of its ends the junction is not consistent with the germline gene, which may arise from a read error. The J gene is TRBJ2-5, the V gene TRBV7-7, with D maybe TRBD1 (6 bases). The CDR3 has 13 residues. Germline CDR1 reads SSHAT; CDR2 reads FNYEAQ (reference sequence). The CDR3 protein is CASSLDRQETQYF. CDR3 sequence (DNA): TGTGCTAGCAGCTTAGACAGGCAAGAGACCCAGTACTTC.

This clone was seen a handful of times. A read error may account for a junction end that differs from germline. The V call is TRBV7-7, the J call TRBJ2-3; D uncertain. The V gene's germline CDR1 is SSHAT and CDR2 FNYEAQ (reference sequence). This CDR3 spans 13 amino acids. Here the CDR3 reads CASSLAARDTQYF. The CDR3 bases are TGTGCTAGCAGCTTAGCCGCCCGGGATACGCAGTATTTT.

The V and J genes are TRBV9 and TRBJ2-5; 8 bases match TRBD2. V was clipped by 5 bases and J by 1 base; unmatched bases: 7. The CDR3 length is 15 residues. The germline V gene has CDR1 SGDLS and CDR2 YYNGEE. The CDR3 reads CASSLMGLGQETQYF. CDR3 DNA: TGTGCCAGCAGTCTAATGGGACTAGGCCAAGAGACCCAGTACTTC.

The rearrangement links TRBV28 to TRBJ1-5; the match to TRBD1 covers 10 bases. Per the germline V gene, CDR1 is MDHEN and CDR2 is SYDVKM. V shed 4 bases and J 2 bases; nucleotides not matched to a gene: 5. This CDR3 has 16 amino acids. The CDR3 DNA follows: TGTGCCAGCAGTTCCCCCGGGACAGGGGGCAATCAGCCCCAGCATTTT. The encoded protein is CASSSPGTGGNQPQHF.